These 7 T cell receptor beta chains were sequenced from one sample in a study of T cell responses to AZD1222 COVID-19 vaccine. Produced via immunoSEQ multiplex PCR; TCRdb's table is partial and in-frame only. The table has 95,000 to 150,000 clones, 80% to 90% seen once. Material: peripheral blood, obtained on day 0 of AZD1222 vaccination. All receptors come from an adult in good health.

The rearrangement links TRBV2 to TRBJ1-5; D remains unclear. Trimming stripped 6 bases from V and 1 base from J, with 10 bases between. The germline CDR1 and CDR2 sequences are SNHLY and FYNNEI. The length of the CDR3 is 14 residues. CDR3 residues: CASRSDGSNQPQHF. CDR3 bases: TGTGCCAGCAGGTCGGACGGGAGCAATCAGCCCCAGCATTTT. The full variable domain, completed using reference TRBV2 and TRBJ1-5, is EPEVTQTPSHQVTQMGQEVILRCVPISNHLYFYWYRQILGQKVEFLVSFYNNEISEKSEIFDDQFSVERPDGSNFTLKIRSTKLEDSAMYFCASRSDGSNQPQHFGDGTRLSIL.

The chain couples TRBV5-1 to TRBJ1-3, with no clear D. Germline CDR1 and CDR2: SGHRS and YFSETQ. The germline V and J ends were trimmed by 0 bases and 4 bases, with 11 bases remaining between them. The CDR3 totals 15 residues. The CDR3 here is CASSLELSQGNTIYF. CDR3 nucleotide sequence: TGCGCCAGCAGCTTGGAACTGTCCCAAGGAAACACCATATATTTT.

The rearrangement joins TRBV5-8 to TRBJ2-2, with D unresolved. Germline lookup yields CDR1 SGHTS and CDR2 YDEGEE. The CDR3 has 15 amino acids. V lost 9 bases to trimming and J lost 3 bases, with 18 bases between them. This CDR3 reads CAIRLLGPYTGELFF. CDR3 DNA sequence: TGTGCCATACGACTGTTAGGGCCCTACACCGGGGAGCTGTTTTTT.

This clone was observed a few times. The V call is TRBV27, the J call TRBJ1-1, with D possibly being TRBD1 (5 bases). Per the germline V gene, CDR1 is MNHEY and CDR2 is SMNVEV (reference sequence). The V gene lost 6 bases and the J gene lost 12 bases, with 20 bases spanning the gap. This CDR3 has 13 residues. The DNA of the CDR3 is TGTGCCAGCAGGCCTACCTGGGGGGGGGAGACTTTCTTT. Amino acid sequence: CASRPTWGGETFF.

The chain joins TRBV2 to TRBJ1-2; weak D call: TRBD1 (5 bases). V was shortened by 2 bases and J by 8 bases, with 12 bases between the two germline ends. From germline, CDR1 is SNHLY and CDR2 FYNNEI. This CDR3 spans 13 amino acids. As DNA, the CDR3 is TGTGCCAGCAGTGAACGTCAGGGAGGCGGCTACACCTTC. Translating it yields CASSERQGGGYTF.

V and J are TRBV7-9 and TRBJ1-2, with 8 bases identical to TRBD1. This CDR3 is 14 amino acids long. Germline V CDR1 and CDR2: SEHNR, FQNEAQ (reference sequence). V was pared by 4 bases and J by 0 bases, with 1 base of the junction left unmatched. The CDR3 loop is CASSWTGSNYGYTF. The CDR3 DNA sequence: TGTGCCAGCAGCTGGACAGGGTCTAACTATGGCTACACCTTC.

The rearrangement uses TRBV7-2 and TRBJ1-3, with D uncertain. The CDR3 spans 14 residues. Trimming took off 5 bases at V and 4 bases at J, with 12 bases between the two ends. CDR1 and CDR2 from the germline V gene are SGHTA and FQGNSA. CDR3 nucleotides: TGTGCCAGCAGCCTCGACGGCCAAGGAAACACCATATATTTT. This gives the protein CASSLDGQGNTIYF.